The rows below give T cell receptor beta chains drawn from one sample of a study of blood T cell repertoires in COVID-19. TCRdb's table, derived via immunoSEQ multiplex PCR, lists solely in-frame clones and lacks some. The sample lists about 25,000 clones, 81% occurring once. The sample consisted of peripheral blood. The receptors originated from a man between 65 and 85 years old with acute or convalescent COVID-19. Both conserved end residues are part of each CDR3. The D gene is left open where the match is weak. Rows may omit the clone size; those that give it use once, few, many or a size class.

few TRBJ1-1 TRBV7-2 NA TGTGCCAGCAGCTTACGTTCTTTGGGAGCCACTGAAGCTTTCTTT CASSLRSLGATEAFF
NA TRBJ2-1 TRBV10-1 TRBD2 TGCGCCAGCAGCGATAGCGGGGGTAGCTCCTACAATGAGCAGTTCTTC CASSDSGGSSYNEQFF
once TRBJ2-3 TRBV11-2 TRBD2 TGTGCCAGCAGCTTAGATGGGCTAGCGGTTACAGATACGCAGTATTTT CASSLDGLAVTDTQYF
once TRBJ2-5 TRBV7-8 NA TGTGCCAGCAGCCCAGACAGTATAGAGACCCAGTACTTC CASSPDSIETQYF
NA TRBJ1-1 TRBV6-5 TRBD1 TGTGCCAGCAGTTACAGGGACAGGACGAGGAAGGAAGCTTTCTTT CASSYRDRTRKEAFF
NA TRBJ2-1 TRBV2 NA TGTGCCAGCCGAAAGGACAGCTCCTACAATGAGCAGTTCTTC CASRKDSSYNEQFF
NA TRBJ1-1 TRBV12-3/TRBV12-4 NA TGTGCCAGCTCACAGTACACTGAAGCTTTCTTT CASSQYTEAFF
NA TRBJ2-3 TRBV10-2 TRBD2 TGCGCCAGCAACGACGGGAGGACCGCAGATACGCAGTATTTT CASNDGRTADTQYF
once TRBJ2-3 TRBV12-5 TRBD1 TGTGCTAGTGGTTTGACAGGGGGTGGCACAGATACGCAGTATTTT CASGLTGGGTDTQYF
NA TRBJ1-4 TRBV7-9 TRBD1 TGTGCCAGCAGCTTATCGACAGGGGCTGAAAAACTGTTTTTT CASSLSTGAEKLFF
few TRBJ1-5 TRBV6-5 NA TGTGCCAGCAGTTTCCCGGGACTAGGGAATCAGCCCCAGCATTTT CASSFPGLGNQPQHF
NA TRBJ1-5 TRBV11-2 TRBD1 TGTGCCAGCAGCCCAGGGACAGGCGAGAATCAGCCCCAGCATTTT CASSPGTGENQPQHF
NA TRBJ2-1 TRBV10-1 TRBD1 TGCGCCAGCAGTGAAGGGGGCGCAGAGGACAATGAGCAGTTCTTC CASSEGGAEDNEQFF
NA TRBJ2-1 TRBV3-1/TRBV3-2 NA TGTGCCAGCAGCCAACCGGGAGAGCTATACAATGAGCAGTTCTTC CASSQPGELYNEQFF
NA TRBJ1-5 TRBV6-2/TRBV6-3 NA TGTGCCAGCACCCCGATGGCAGGTAGTCAGCCCCAGCATTTT CASTPMAGSQPQHF
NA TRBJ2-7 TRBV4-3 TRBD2 TGCGCCAGCAGCCAAGGGGACTATGGGTCCTACGAGCAGTACTTC CASSQGDYGSYEQYF
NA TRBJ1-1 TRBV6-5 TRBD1 TGTGCCAGCAGTTACCGAGGACAGGGGGAGACGGCTTTCTTT CASSYRGQGETAFF
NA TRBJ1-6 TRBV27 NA TGTGCCAGCAGTCCCTCGGGACAACAGGGTTCACCCCTCCACTTT CASSPSGQQGSPLHF
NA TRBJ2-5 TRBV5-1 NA TGCGCCAGCAGTAACCGGGACTACCAAGAGACCCAGTACTTC CASSNRDYQETQYF